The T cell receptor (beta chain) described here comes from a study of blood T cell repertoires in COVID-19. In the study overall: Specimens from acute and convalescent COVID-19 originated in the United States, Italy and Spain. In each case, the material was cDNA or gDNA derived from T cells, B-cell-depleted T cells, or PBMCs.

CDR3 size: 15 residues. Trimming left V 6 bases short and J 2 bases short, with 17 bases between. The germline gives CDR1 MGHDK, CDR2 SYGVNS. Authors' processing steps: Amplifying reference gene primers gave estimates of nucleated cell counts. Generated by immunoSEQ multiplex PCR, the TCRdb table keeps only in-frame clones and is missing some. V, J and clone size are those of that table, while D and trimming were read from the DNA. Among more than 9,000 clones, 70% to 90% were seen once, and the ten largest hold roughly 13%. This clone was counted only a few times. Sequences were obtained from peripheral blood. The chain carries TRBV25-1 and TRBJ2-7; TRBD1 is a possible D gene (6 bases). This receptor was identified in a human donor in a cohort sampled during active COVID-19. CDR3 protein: CASRETGKNPYEQYF. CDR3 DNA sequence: TGTGCCAGCAGAGAAACAGGGAAAAATCCCTACGAGCAGTACTTC.